The TCR beta chain described here comes from a study of T cell repertoires in cytomegalovirus infection. Each CDR3 protein gets one entry after TCRdb re-called the reads with MiXCR. The repertoire consists of 700,000 to 850,000 distinct CDR3 sequences, with less than 35% occurring once and the leading ten covering around 11%. Germline CDR1 and CDR2: DFQATT and SNEGSKA (reference sequence). The CDR3 loop spans 14 amino acids. Trimming took off 2 bases at V and 5 bases at J, with 15 bases between the two ends. This clonotype came up a few times. Antigen: not known. The material sequenced was cultured CD8+ T cells from PBMCs, taken from culture after CMV antigen stimulation. J is TRBJ2-5 and V is TRBV20-1, with D possibly being TRBD1 or TRBD2 (6 bases each). This TCR came from a human donor in good health (CMV status not recorded). Some clones in this sample may be carry-over from other donors' samples. Here the CDR3 reads CSARPPGGRETQYF. CDR3 bases: TGCAGTGCTAGACCACCTGGGGGGCGGGAGACCCAGTACTTC.